Listed below are T cell receptor beta chains from one sample, sequenced in a study of T cell repertoires in cytomegalovirus infection. TCRdb recomputed calls from the reads with MiXCR, one row per CDR3 protein. The data show 160,000 or so distinct CDR3 sequences, around 22% seen once. The specimen was PBMCs. The receptors derive from a human donor in good health (CMV status not recorded). Some clones in this sample may be carry-over from other donors' samples. Each CDR3 is given with its conserved first and last residue. The D gene is left open where the match is weak. Clone size is given for some rows only: seen once, a few or many times, or a class if the clone is expanded.

j_call v_call clone_size d_call cdr3_aa cdr3_nt
TRBJ2-7 TRBV19 NA NA CASRGKGPREQYF TGTGCCAGTAGGGGAAAGGGTCCTCGCGAGCAGTACTTC
TRBJ1-5 TRBV28 NA NA CASSLTVNQPQHF TGTGCCAGCAGTTTAACGGTTAATCAGCCCCAGCATTTT
TRBJ2-3 TRBV7-2 many NA CASSLAQGPDTQYF TGTGCCAGCAGCTTAGCACAGGGACCAGATACGCAGTATTTT
TRBJ2-1 TRBV7-9 few NA CASSSHRDNEQFF TGTGCCAGCAGCTCCCACCGTGACAATGAGCAGTTCTTC
TRBJ2-7 TRBV12-3/TRBV12-4 few TRBD1 CASSSPDLTGAYEQYF TGTGCCAGCAGTTCCCCTGACCTAACAGGGGCCTACGAGCAGTACTTC
TRBJ1-5 TRBV28 few NA CASRRREVAQPQHF TGTGCCAGCAGACGACGAGAGGTGGCTCAGCCCCAGCATTTT
TRBJ1-5 TRBV2 NA NA CASSSRGGNQPQHF TGTGCCAGCAGTTCCAGAGGTGGCAATCAGCCCCAGCATTTT
TRBJ2-2 TRBV27 once TRBD2 CASSLLAGSNTGELFF TGTGCCAGCAGTCTTCTAGCGGGGAGTAACACCGGGGAGCTGTTTTTT
TRBJ1-3 TRBV4-1 many NA CASSQDRDSGNTIYF TGCGCCAGCAGCCAAGACCGTGACTCTGGAAACACCATATATTTT
TRBJ2-2 TRBV27 NA TRBD2 CASRGGSWNTGELFF TGTGCCAGCAGGGGGGGGAGTTGGAACACCGGGGAGCTGTTTTTT
TRBJ2-2 TRBV28 many NA CASSSQKNTGELFF TGTGCCAGCAGTTCCCAGAAGAACACCGGGGAGCTGTTTTTT
TRBJ2-5 TRBV6-6 NA NA CASSYLGGGMRETQYF TGTGCCAGCAGTTACCTAGGGGGGGGGATGCGAGAGACCCAGTACTTC
TRBJ2-1 TRBV7-2 NA TRBD2 CASSQGLAGHNEQFF TGTGCCAGCAGCCAGGGACTAGCGGGACACAATGAGCAGTTCTTC
TRBJ2-3 TRBV7-2 NA TRBD2 CASSRSGIGADTQYF TGTGCCAGCAGCCGGAGCGGGATCGGCGCAGATACGCAGTATTTT
TRBJ2-7 TRBV15 few NA CATSRDKGVPSEQYF TGTGCCACCAGCAGAGATAAGGGAGTGCCATCCGAGCAGTACTTC
TRBJ2-7 TRBV7-8 NA NA CASSLEVASSYEQYF TGTGCCAGCAGCTTAGAGGTAGCTAGCTCCTACGAGCAGTACTTC
TRBJ2-7 TRBV4-3 NA NA CASSQVLTYEQYF TGCGCCAGCAGCCAAGTTCTGACCTACGAGCAGTACTTC
TRBJ1-4 TRBV30 many NA CAWSVSTGGRGKLFF TGTGCCTGGAGTGTATCCACCGGGGGACGAGGAAAACTGTTTTTT
TRBJ1-2 TRBV28 few TRBD1 CAIEPENRGGYTF TGTGCCATCGAACCAGAAAACAGGGGAGGCTACACCTTC
TRBJ2-5 TRBV27 NA TRBD2 CASSFLAGGLETQYF TGTGCCAGCAGTTTCCTAGCGGGGGGCCTAGAGACCCAGTACTTC
TRBJ2-1 TRBV12-3/TRBV12-4 NA TRBD2 CASSVSEAGEQFF TGTGCCAGCAGTGTTTCCGAAGCGGGGGAGCAGTTCTTC
TRBJ1-4 TRBV7-9 few TRBD1 CASSSQGEKLFF TGTGCCAGCAGCTCACAGGGGGAAAAACTGTTTTTT
TRBJ1-1 TRBV28 few NA CASRTAGIKDTEAFF TGTGCCAGCCGGACGGCGGGGATTAAGGACACTGAAGCTTTCTTT
TRBJ1-5 TRBV7-9 few NA CASSLAIQYSNQPQHF TGTGCCAGCAGCTTAGCGATTCAGTATAGCAATCAGCCCCAGCATTTT
TRBJ1-1 TRBV2 NA NA CASRMTETNTEAFF TGTGCCAGCAGGATGACAGAGACGAACACTGAAGCTTTCTTT
TRBJ2-2 TRBV6-6 NA TRBD1 CASRSDRAHTGELFF TGTGCCAGCAGATCTGACAGGGCGCACACCGGGGAGCTGTTTTTT
TRBJ2-7 TRBV5-6 NA TRBD2 CASSRGLAEQYF TGTGCCAGCAGCCGCGGACTAGCGGAACAGTACTTC
TRBJ2-7 TRBV27 NA TRBD2 CATSYRASGSLAYEQYF TGTGCCACCTCCTACCGGGCTAGCGGGAGTCTTGCCTACGAGCAGTACTTC
TRBJ2-7 TRBV4-3 NA TRBD1 CASSRDRDYEQYF TGCGCCAGCAGCCGGGACAGGGACTACGAGCAGTACTTC
TRBJ2-6 TRBV18 NA TRBD2 CASSRGTSGGLSGANVLTF TGTGCCAGCTCAAGAGGGACTAGCGGGGGGCTCTCTGGGGCCAACGTCCTGACTTTC
TRBJ1-2 TRBV28 many TRBD1 CASSLKAPGQPGDYGYTF TGTGCCAGCAGTTTAAAGGCCCCGGGACAGCCGGGGGACTATGGCTACACCTTC
TRBJ1-5 TRBV20-1 NA TRBD1 CSAVQQGPGNQPQHF TGCAGTGCCGTCCAACAGGGGCCGGGCAATCAGCCCCAGCATTTT
TRBJ2-3 TRBV15 few NA CATSRAEGSRTDTQYF TGTGCCACCAGCAGAGCCGAAGGGTCGCGCACAGATACGCAGTATTTT
TRBJ2-7 TRBV7-9 few NA CASSSTLSYEQYF TGTGCCAGCAGCTCAACGCTCTCCTACGAGCAGTACTTC
TRBJ2-2 TRBV7-2 NA NA CASSTGQPNTGELFF TGTGCCAGCAGCACTGGTCAGCCGAACACCGGGGAGCTGTTTTTT
TRBJ2-2 TRBV19 few TRBD1 CASSIRWTGSRSGELFF TGTGCCAGTAGTATCAGATGGACAGGGTCTCGTAGCGGGGAGCTGTTTTTT
TRBJ1-1 TRBV18 NA NA CASSHGRMNTEAFF TGTGCCAGCTCACATGGGCGGATGAACACTGAAGCTTTCTTT
TRBJ2-5 TRBV29-1 few NA CSVERETQYF TGCAGCGTTGAACGAGAGACCCAGTACTTC
TRBJ2-3 TRBV15 NA NA CATSRETQVGHTQYF TGTGCCACCAGCAGGGAAACTCAAGTCGGCCATACGCAGTATTTT
TRBJ2-1 TRBV7-3 NA NA CASSLKGSYNEQFF TGTGCCAGCAGCTTAAAGGGATCCTACAATGAGCAGTTCTTC
TRBJ1-4 TRBV7-4 many NA CASSCGGCCNEKLFF TGTGCCAGCAGCTGTGGGGGGTGTTGTAATGAAAAACTGTTTTTT
TRBJ2-1 TRBV7-9 NA NA CASSLLRGEGGNEQFF TGTGCCAGCAGTCTACTACGTGGAGAAGGGGGCAATGAGCAGTTCTTC
TRBJ2-6 TRBV6-1 NA NA CASSERTSGANVLTF TGTGCCAGCAGTGAACGGACCTCTGGGGCCAACGTCCTGACTTTC
TRBJ1-1 TRBV20-1 NA NA CSAGLGGREAFF TGCAGTGCTGGGCTAGGGGGGCGAGAAGCTTTCTTT
TRBJ2-3 TRBV24-1 NA NA CATRGPSDTQYF TGTGCCACCAGAGGACCTTCAGATACGCAGTATTTT
TRBJ1-1 TRBV28 NA TRBD1 CASSLWSDRSNEAFF TGTGCCAGCAGTTTATGGTCGGACAGGAGCAATGAAGCTTTCTTT
TRBJ1-2 TRBV30 NA NA CAWSVLRGYTF TGTGCCTGGAGTGTCCTAAGAGGCTACACCTTC
TRBJ1-1 TRBV12-3/TRBV12-4 NA NA CASSAGTPTEAFF TGTGCCAGCAGTGCCGGGACACCCACTGAAGCTTTCTTT